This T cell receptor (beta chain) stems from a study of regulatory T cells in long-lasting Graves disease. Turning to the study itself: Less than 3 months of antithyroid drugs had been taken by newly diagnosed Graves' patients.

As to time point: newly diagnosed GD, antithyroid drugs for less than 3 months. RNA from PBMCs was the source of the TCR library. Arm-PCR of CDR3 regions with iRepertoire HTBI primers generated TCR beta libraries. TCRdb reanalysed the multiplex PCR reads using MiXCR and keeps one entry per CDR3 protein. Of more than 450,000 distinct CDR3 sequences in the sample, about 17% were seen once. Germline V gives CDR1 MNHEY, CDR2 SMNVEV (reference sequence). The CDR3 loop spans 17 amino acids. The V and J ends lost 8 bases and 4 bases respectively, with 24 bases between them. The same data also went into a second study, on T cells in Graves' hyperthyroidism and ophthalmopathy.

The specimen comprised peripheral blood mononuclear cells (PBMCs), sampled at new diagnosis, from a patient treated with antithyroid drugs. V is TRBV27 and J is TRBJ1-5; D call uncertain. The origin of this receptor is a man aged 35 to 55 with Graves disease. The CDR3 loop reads CASPRDYPGYCNQPQHF. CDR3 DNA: TGTGCCAGCCCGCGTGACTACCCGGGGTATTGTAATCAGCCCCAGCATTTT.